This T cell receptor (beta chain) was captured in a study of vaccination and CD4 T cells after COVID-19. Study-level information: Stimulation of cells relied on overlapping spike peptides derived from SARS-CoV-2, HCoV-NL63, HCoV-OC43 and HCoV-229E.

A note on this clonotype: What it binds is unknown.

Sequencing of DNA taken from cultured CD4+ T cells relied on the Oncomine TCR Beta short-read assay. Genomic DNA from cultured CD4+ T cells was extracted. TCRdb recomputed calls from the PCR reads with MiXCR, one row per CDR3 protein. The profile shows about 5,500 distinct CDR3 sequences, about two thirds of them singletons. Treatment of the sample: roughly ten-day PBMC culture with coronavirus spike peptide pools or control peptides (ViraFEST assay). Sequenced material: CD4+ T cells from blood, cultured in vitro. This TCR was recovered from a human donor who had recovered from COVID-19.

CDR3 region: CSARDLVAAWTQYF. CDR3 sequence (DNA): TGCAGTGCTAGAGATTTGGTAGCGGCTTGGACGCAGTATTTT. The chain is built from TRBV20-1 and TRBJ2-3, with D possibly matching TRBD2 (6 bases). Germline V gives CDR1 DFQATT, CDR2 SNEGSKA (reference sequence). The CDR3 runs to 14 residues. The V gene lost 0 bases and the J gene lost 9 bases, with 16 bases spanning the gap.